This T cell receptor beta chain is drawn from a study of regulatory T cells in long-lasting Graves disease. General observations from the study: Persistent Graves' patients showed less TCR diversity than newly diagnosed ones.

To note about this clonotype: The antigen remains unidentified.

Time point reported: persistent/refractory GD, antithyroid drugs over 5 years with positive TRAb. PBMCs provided the RNA from which the TCR library was made. Blood from the periphery, about 9.7 milliliters in all, was drawn into EDTA tubes. Researchers made TCR beta libraries by using iRepertoire HTBI primers and running Arm-PCR on CDR3 regions. As originally analysed: From all samples, identification returned 14 TRBJ and around 62 TRBV segments. TCRdb used MiXCR to reprocess the multiplex PCR reads, holding one entry per CDR3 protein. In this record, the V and J calls reflect TCRdb's handling and not the investigators' own analysis. The sample contains a few hundred thousand distinct CDR3 sequences, 21% of which appear only once. The sequencing here drew on peripheral blood mononuclear cells (PBMCs), taken when the disease was refractory, from a patient treated with antithyroid drugs. This TCR was recovered from a female donor with Graves disease.

This CDR3 reads CASSQDAGQPQHF. CDR3 bases: TGCGCCAGCAGCCAAGATGCGGGACAGCCCCAGCATTTT. This chain links TRBV4-1 with TRBJ1-5; D not certain. From germline, CDR1 is MGHRA and CDR2 YSYEKL. CDR3 length equals 13 residues. Between the trimmed V and J ends, which lost 0 bases and 7 bases, there was a span of 7 bases.